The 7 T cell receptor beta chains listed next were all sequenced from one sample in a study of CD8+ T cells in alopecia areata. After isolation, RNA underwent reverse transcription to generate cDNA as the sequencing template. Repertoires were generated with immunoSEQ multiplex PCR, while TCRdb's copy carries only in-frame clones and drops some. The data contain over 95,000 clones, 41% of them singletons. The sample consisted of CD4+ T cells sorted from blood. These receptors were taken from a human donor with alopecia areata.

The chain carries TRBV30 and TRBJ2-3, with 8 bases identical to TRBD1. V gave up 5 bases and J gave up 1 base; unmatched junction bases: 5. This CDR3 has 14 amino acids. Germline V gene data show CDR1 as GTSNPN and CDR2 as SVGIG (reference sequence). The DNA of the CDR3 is TGTGCCTGGTCTGGGACAGGCCGCACAGATACGCAGTATTTT. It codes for CAWSGTGRTDTQYF. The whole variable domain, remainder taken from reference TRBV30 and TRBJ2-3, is SQTIHQWPATLVQPVGSPLSLECTVEGTSNPNLYWYRQAAGRGLQLLFYSVGIGQISSEVPQNLSASRPQDRQFILSSKKLLLSDSGFYLCAWSGTGRTDTQYFGPGTRLTVL.

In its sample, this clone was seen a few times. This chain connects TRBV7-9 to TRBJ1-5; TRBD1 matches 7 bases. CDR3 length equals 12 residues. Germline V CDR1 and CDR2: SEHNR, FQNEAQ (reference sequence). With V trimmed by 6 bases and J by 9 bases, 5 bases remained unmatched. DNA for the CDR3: TGTGCCAGCAGTCGGGACAGTCGGCCCCAGCATTTT. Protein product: CASSRDSRPQHF.

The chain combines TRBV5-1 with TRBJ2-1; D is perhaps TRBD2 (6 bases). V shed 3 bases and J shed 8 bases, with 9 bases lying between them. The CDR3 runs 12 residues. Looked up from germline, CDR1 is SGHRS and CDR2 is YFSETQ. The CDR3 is CASSWDFHEQFF. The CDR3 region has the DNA TGCGCCAGCAGCTGGGACTTCCATGAGCAGTTCTTC.

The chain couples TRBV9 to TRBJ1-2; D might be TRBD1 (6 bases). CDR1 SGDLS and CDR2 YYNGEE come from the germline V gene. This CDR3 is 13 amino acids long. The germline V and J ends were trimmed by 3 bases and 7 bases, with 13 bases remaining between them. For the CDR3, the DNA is TGTGCCAGCAGCGGGACCTACAGGGCTGGCTACACCTTC. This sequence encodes CASSGTYRAGYTF.

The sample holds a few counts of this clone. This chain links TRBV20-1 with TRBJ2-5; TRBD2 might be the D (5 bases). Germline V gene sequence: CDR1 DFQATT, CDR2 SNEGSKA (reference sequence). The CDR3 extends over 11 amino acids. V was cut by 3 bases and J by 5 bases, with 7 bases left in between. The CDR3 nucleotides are TGCAGTGCTAGCGTAGCGGAGACCCAGTACTTC. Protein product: CSASVAETQYF.

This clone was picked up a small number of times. The CDR3 here is CASILGNEQFF. In DNA, the CDR3 is TGTGCCAGCATCTTAGGGAATGAGCAGTTCTTC. The gene calls are TRBV28 and TRBJ2-1; D is undetermined. V gave up 7 bases and J gave up 7 bases, with 8 bases separating them. The CDR3 runs 11 residues. Looked up from germline, CDR1 is MDHEN and CDR2 is SYDVKM. The variable domain in full, with the rest retrieved from reference TRBV28 and TRBJ2-1, is DVKVTQSSRYLVKRTGEKVFLECVQDMDHENMFWYRQDPGLGLRLIYFSYDVKMKEKGDIPEGYSVSREKKERFSLILESASTNQTSMYLCASILGNEQFFGPGTRLTVL.

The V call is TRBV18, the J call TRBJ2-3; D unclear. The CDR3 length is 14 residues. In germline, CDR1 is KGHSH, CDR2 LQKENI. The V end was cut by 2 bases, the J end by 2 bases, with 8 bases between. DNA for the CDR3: TGTGCCAGCTCACCAATGGCCGACACAGATACGCAGTATTTT. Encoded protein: CASSPMADTDTQYF.